The next 14 T cell receptor beta chains were all read from a single sample in a study of a mutant IDH1 vaccine in newly diagnosed glioma. Time point given: week 35, safety follow-up. One vaccine dose held 300 ug of mutant IDH1 20-mer peptide and came with topical imiquimod. Produced via immunoSEQ multiplex PCR; TCRdb's table is partial and in-frame only. The repertoire holds 45,000 or so clones, with more than 75% as singletons. Antigen specificity for these receptors is unknown. The sample in question was PBMCs, obtained from a glioma patient whose treatment included an IDH1 peptide vaccine. These receptors were collected from a woman in her forties with glioma.

This chain joins TRBV10-3 and TRBJ1-2; 10 nucleotides match TRBD1. CDR1 is ENHRY and CDR2 is SYGVKD in the germline V gene. Unmatched junction bases numbered 3, after V lost 3 bases and J lost 5 bases. This CDR3 region has 14 residues. This CDR3 reads CAISDRDRGYGYTF. The CDR3 region has the DNA TGTGCCATCAGTGATCGGGACAGGGGTTATGGCTACACCTTC.

This chain uses TRBV27 with TRBJ2-7; tentatively, D is TRBD2 (6 bases). The CDR3 spans 16 residues. Trimming left V 5 bases short and J 1 base short, with 18 bases between. Germline-derived CDR1 and CDR2 are MNHEY and SMNVEV (reference sequence). CDR3 residues: CASSRLFSGKSYEQYF. CDR3 nucleotides: TGTGCCAGCAGTCGCCTCTTTAGCGGAAAGTCCTACGAGCAGTACTTC.

Here the CDR3 reads CASSLGGTSAFHEQYF. DNA of the CDR3: TGTGCCAGCAGCTTGGGCGGGACTAGCGCGTTCCACGAGCAGTACTTC. The V and J genes are TRBV13 and TRBJ2-7, with 10 bases matching TRBD2. CDR1 and CDR2 (germline): PRHDT, FYEKMQ (reference sequence). Trimming at V came to 3 bases and at J to 5 bases, leaving 10 bases not matched to a gene. The CDR3 totals 16 residues.

This clone appeared a few times. J is TRBJ1-2 and V is TRBV6-5; the D gene is possibly TRBD1 (5 bases). Germline V gene sequence: CDR1 MNHEY, CDR2 SVGAGI. Trimming removed 5 bases from V and 6 bases from J, with 16 bases in between. The CDR3 loop spans 14 amino acids. CDR3 amino acids: CASSPSGTAHGYTF. Written as DNA, the CDR3 is TGTGCCAGCAGTCCATCCGGGACCGCCCATGGCTACACCTTC.

The chain has TRBV7-9 and TRBJ1-4; 12 bases match TRBD1. Germline CDR1 and CDR2: SEHNR and FQNEAQ (reference sequence). The J segment lost 4 bases and the V segment lost 5 bases, leaving 5 bases of the junction unmatched. The CDR3 has 16 amino acids. This CDR3 reads CASSGGTGGFNEKLFF. The CDR3 nucleotides read TGTGCCAGCAGCGGAGGGACAGGGGGCTTTAATGAAAAACTGTTTTTT. The entire variable domain, with the rest obtained from reference TRBV7-9 and TRBJ1-4, is as follows: DTGVSQNPRHKITKRGQNVTFRCDPISEHNRLYWYRQTLGQGPEFLTYFQNEAQLEKSRLLSDRFSAERPKGSFSTLEIQRTEQGDSAMYLCASSGGTGGFNEKLFFGSGTQLSVL.

V and J are TRBV6-5 and TRBJ1-2; a possible D gene is TRBD1 (6 bases). The V end lost 6 bases, the J end lost 0 bases, and 11 bases lay between the germline ends. CDR1 and CDR2 from the germline V gene are MNHEY and SVGAGI. The CDR3 is 14 amino acids. For the CDR3, the DNA is TGTGCCAGCAGCCCGGAGGGGGCTAACTATGGCTACACCTTC. This gives the protein CASSPEGANYGYTF.

This clone was counted between two and nine times. The chain joins TRBV6-5 to TRBJ1-5; D gene unclear. This CDR3 contains 15 residues. V gave up 5 bases and J gave up 5 bases, with 16 bases separating them. Germline-derived CDR1 and CDR2 are MNHEY and SVGAGI. The CDR3 here is CASSRSSGGHQPQHF. The CDR3 coding sequence is TGTGCCAGCAGTAGATCCTCAGGAGGTCATCAGCCCCAGCATTTT.

This clone was recorded only once. The rearrangement uses TRBV5-6 and TRBJ1-2, with D unclear. The germline V and J ends were trimmed by 0 bases and 8 bases, with 5 bases remaining between them. Germline V gives CDR1 SGHDT, CDR2 YYEEEE. CDR3 size: 11 residues. CDR3 in DNA: TGTGCCAGCAGCTTGGGCTGGGGCTACACCTTC. Translated, it gives CASSLGWGYTF.

The CDR3 sequence: CAQPTGHGKPTNEKLFF. In DNA, the CDR3 is TGTGCCCAGCCCACAGGGCACGGTAAACCAACTAATGAAAAACTGTTTTTT. The V call is TRBV30, the J call TRBJ1-4; possibly TRBD1 for D (6 bases). The CDR3 covers 17 residues. Trimming cost V 8 bases and J 0 bases, with 22 bases left between them. Per germline, CDR1 GTSNPN and CDR2 SVGIG (reference sequence).

J is TRBJ1-4 and V is TRBV14; D gene ambiguous. Per germline, CDR1 SGHDN and CDR2 FVKESK. The V end lost 4 bases, the J end lost 13 bases, and 13 bases lay between the germline ends. This CDR3 region has 12 residues. The CDR3 coding sequence is TGTGCCAGCAGCCCGGCGGCTAGTATACTGTTTTTT. It encodes CASSPAASILFF.

The chain couples TRBV2 to TRBJ2-7; 8 bases line up with TRBD1. CDR1 and CDR2 (germline): SNHLY, FYNNEI. With V trimmed by 4 bases and J by 5 bases, 4 bases remained unmatched. The CDR3 covers 13 residues. CDR3 DNA: TGTGCCAGCAGTGCCAGGACAGGGAACGAGCAGTACTTC. Encoded protein: CASSARTGNEQYF. Filled out from reference TRBV2 and TRBJ2-7, the complete variable domain reads EPEVTQTPSHQVTQMGQEVILRCVPISNHLYFYWYRQILGQKVEFLVSFYNNEISEKSEIFDDQFSVERPDGSNFTLKIRSTKLEDSAMYFCASSARTGNEQYFGPGTRLTVT.

The chain employs TRBV7-9 and TRBJ2-2; the D is unclear. Germline V lookup: CDR1 SEHNR, CDR2 FQNEAQ (reference sequence). The CDR3 sequence is 10 residues long. The V and J ends lost 7 bases and 6 bases respectively, with 3 bases between them. CDR3: CASTSGELFF. The CDR3 DNA sequence: TGTGCCAGCACCTCCGGGGAGCTGTTTTTT. Complete variable domain (other parts from reference TRBV7-9 and TRBJ2-2): DTGVSQNPRHKITKRGQNVTFRCDPISEHNRLYWYRQTLGQGPEFLTYFQNEAQLEKSRLLSDRFSAERPKGSFSTLEIQRTEQGDSAMYLCASTSGELFFGEGSRLTVL.

This chain links TRBV18 with TRBJ1-1; maybe TRBD1 (5 bases). The CDR3 covers 16 residues. From germline, CDR1 is KGHSH and CDR2 LQKENI. The V end lost 3 bases, the J end lost 0 bases, and 14 bases lay between the germline ends. This CDR3 reads CASSPDPTVMNTEAFF. The CDR3 bases are TGTGCCAGCTCACCCGACCCGACAGTTATGAACACTGAAGCTTTCTTT.

The chain has TRBV18 and TRBJ1-1; D is ambiguous. V was trimmed by 1 base and J by 5 bases, leaving 8 bases between them. CDR3 length equals 13 residues. The germline gives CDR1 KGHSH, CDR2 LQKENI. Here the CDR3 reads CASSPRQTTEAFF. The CDR3, as DNA: TGTGCCAGCTCACCACGGCAGACTACTGAAGCTTTCTTT.